This TCR beta chain is drawn from a study of CD8 T cells in ankylosing spondylitis. TCRdb re-analysed the 5' RACE reads in MiXCR, keeping a single row per CDR3 protein. The repertoire holds 200,000 to 250,000 distinct CDR3 sequences, with around 7.9% as singletons. This clonotype was counted ten times or more. Its antigen is unidentified. General study findings and limits: Ankylosing spondylitis blood appeared to carry a characteristic TCR beta motif of roughly 8 highly homologous variants. Within matched ankylosing spondylitis synovial fluid, disease-linked clones were reportedly significantly enriched. Prior work had noted some motif variants in reactive arthritis blood and synovial fluid.

Germline loops: CDR1 LGHNA, CDR2 YNFKEQ. The CDR3 extends over 15 amino acids. Trimming cost V 4 bases and J 10 bases, with 22 bases left between them. The chain carries TRBV4-2 and TRBJ2-5; tentative D call: TRBD1 (5 bases). The clonotype was recovered from a male donor with ankylosing spondylitis. Sequencing was performed on blood, either unsorted or a sorted T cell fraction (not recorded which). CDR3 region: CASSLVVVGDRDQYF. CDR3 in DNA: TGTGCCAGCAGCCTCGTAGTAGTAGGGGATAGGGACCAGTACTTC.